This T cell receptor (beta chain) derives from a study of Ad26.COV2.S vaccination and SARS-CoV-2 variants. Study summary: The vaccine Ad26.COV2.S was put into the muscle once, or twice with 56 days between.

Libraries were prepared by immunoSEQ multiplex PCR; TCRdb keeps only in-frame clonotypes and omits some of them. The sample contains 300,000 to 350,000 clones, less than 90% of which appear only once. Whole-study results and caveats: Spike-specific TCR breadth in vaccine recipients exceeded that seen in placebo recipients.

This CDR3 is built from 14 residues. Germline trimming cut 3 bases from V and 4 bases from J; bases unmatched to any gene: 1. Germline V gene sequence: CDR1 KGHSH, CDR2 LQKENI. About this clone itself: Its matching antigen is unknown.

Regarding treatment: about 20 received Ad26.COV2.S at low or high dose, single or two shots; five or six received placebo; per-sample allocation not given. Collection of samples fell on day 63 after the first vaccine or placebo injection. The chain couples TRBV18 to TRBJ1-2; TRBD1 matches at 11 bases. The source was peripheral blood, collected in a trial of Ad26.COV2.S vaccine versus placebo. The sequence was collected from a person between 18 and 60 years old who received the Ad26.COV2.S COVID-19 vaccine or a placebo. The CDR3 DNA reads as TGTGCCAGCTCACCGGGACAGGGGGTCTATGGCTACACCTTC. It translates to CASSPGQGVYGYTF.